Below, 23 T cell receptor beta chains from the same sample are listed, as sequenced in a study of post-analysis software for immune sequencing data. Antigens for these TCRs are unknown. Study-wide results and limits: Among roughly 5 TRBV segments more frequent in patients than controls were TRBV5-6, TRBV5-1 and TRBV20-1.

TCR beta libraries were prepared from cDNA with unique molecular identifiers. TCRdb ran MiXCR on the PCR reads and lists one entry per CDR3 protein. The sample lists roughly 650,000 distinct CDR3 sequences, 55% to 60% seen once, with 11% in the top ten. The specimen was blood. Source of these receptors: a girl aged 2 to 10 with multiple sclerosis.

This chain links TRBV20-1 with TRBJ1-1; D may be TRBD1 (6 bases). From germline, CDR1 is DFQATT and CDR2 SNEGSKA (reference sequence). V was cut by 6 bases and J by 5 bases, with 19 bases left in between. This CDR3 is built from 14 residues. Written as DNA, the CDR3 is TGCAGTGCGGAGGAAAGGGGGGGAGGGACTGAAGCTTTCTTT. Translating it yields CSAEERGGGTEAFF.

This clonotype turned up a few times. The J gene is TRBJ2-1, the V gene TRBV4-3; 9 bases are shared with TRBD1. The CDR3 totals 17 residues. V shed 0 bases, J shed 2 bases, and the junction held 5 bases outside the gene matches. CDR1 and CDR2 (germline): LGHNA, YSLEER. The CDR3 nucleotides are TGCGCCAGCAGCCAAGATGAAGGGACAGGGCCCTACAATGAGCAGTTCTTC. The encoded protein is CASSQDEGTGPYNEQFF.

The chain carries TRBV2 and TRBJ1-1, with D tentatively TRBD1 (6 bases). Trimming removed 8 bases at V and 0 bases at J, with 19 bases between. Germline V gene lookup returns CDR1 SNHLY and CDR2 FYNNEI. The CDR3 is 16 amino acids. The CDR3 spells CASAPFPDRMNTEAFF. CDR3 bases: TGTGCCAGCGCGCCTTTCCCGGACAGAATGAACACTGAAGCTTTCTTT. The full variable domain, with the rest looked up from reference TRBV2 and TRBJ1-1, is EPEVTQTPSHQVTQMGQEVILRCVPISNHLYFYWYRQILGQKVEFLVSFYNNEISEKSEIFDDQFSVERPDGSNFTLKIRSTKLEDSAMYFCASAPFPDRMNTEAFFGQGTRLTVV.

V gene TRBV12-3 or TRBV12-4 combines with J gene TRBJ2-5, with a possible D match to TRBD2 (5 bases). The V end was cut by 3 bases, the J end by 6 bases, with 11 bases between. This CDR3 has 13 residues. In DNA form, the CDR3 reads TGTGCCAGCAGTTTGGGTAGCGAAAAGACCCAGTACTTC. Translation gives CASSLGSEKTQYF.

This clonotype was recorded a few times. J is TRBJ2-7 and V is TRBV3-1; D remains unclear. The CDR3 extends over 16 amino acids. From germline, CDR1 is LGHDT and CDR2 YNNKEL (reference sequence). The germline V and J ends were trimmed by 1 base and 3 bases, with 16 bases remaining between them. In nucleotides, the CDR3 is TGTGCCAGCAGCCAAGGCAGGACGGGTCTACACTACGAGCAGTACTTC. Translated, it gives CASSQGRTGLHYEQYF.

The chain carries TRBV10-3 and TRBJ1-2, with D uncertain. From germline, CDR1 is ENHRY and CDR2 SYGVKD. The ends were cut back, 8 bases at V and 4 bases at J, with 8 bases in the middle. This CDR3 region has 11 residues. The CDR3 spells CAIDNVYGYTF. Here the CDR3 DNA reads TGTGCCATCGACAACGTCTATGGCTACACCTTC.

The rearrangement links TRBV7-6 to TRBJ2-7, with D perhaps TRBD1 (6 bases). Germline CDR1 and CDR2: SGHVS and FNYEAQ. This CDR3 is built from 13 residues. V lost 4 bases to trimming and J lost 3 bases, with 10 bases between them. CDR3 coding DNA: TGTGCCAGCAGCTCACGACAGGACTACGAGCAGTACTTC. It codes for CASSSRQDYEQYF.

The chain is built from TRBV18 and TRBJ2-1, with 8 positions matching TRBD2. V was pared by 2 bases and J by 7 bases, with 10 bases of the junction left unmatched. The CDR3 contains 16 residues. CDR1 and CDR2 (germline): KGHSH, LQKENI. The CDR3 sequence is CASSPAASGSVNEQFF. The CDR3 nucleotides are TGTGCCAGCTCACCAGCGGCGAGCGGGAGTGTGAATGAGCAGTTCTTC. The whole variable domain, remainder taken from reference TRBV18 and TRBJ2-1, is NAGVMQNPRHLVRRRGQEARLRCSPMKGHSHVYWYRQLPEEGLKFMVYLQKENIIDESGMPKERFSAEFPKEGPSILRIQQVVRGDSAAYFCASSPAASGSVNEQFFGPGTRLTVL.

This clonotype was found once. The V call is TRBV21-1, the J call TRBJ2-7; the table's D gene call, TRBD1, was not cross checked with the DNA. TRBV21-1 represents a pseudogene. The CDR3 extends over 15 amino acids. The CDR3 bases are TGTGCCAGCAGCCCTCGACAGGGGGCGCCTCTTGAGCAGTACTTC. The encoded protein is CASSPRQGAPLEQYF.

This clonotype was seen a few times. V and J are TRBV28 and TRBJ2-1, with a tentative D call TRBD1 (6 bases). V was trimmed by 2 bases and J by 4 bases, leaving 12 bases between them. This CDR3 is built from 15 residues. Germline CDR1 MDHEN, CDR2 SYDVKM. CDR3 sequence reads: CASSLGGTTYNEQFF. CDR3 DNA: TGTGCCAGCAGTTTAGGTGGGACAACTTACAATGAGCAGTTCTTC.

The CDR3 is CASQEGANSYNEQFF. CDR3 nucleotide sequence: TGTGCCAGCCAAGAGGGGGCAAACTCCTACAATGAGCAGTTCTTC. The chain joins TRBV7-2 to TRBJ2-1; TRBD1 matches at 7 bases. Germline CDR1 is SGHTA and CDR2 is FQGNSA. The CDR3 is 15 residues long. J lost 0 bases, V lost 8 bases, and 7 bases had no gene match.

This chain links TRBV7-6 with TRBJ1-1, with a weak D call TRBD1 (6 bases). There are 15 residues in the CDR3. V was clipped by 1 base and J by 4 bases, with 13 bases between them. Germline CDR1 reads SGHVS; CDR2 reads FNYEAQ. The CDR3: CASSLGAGAGTEAFF. The CDR3 nucleotides are TGTGCCAGCAGCTTAGGCGCGGGGGCTGGCACTGAAGCTTTCTTT.

In its sample, this clonotype was seen once. The V and J genes are TRBV6-4 and TRBJ2-1; D possibly matches TRBD1 or TRBD2 (5 bases each). Trimming removed 3 bases at V and 2 bases at J, with 5 bases between. Germline CDR1 reads MRHNA; CDR2 reads SNTAGT. The CDR3 has 13 amino acids. In DNA, the CDR3 is TGTGCCAGCAGTGAGGGGGCCTACAATGAGCAGTTCTTC. Its translation is CASSEGAYNEQFF.

The sample holds a few counts of this clonotype. The chain couples TRBV6-2 or TRBV6-3 to TRBJ2-2; D gene unclear. This CDR3 has 14 residues. The V gene lost 10 bases and the J gene lost 1 base, with 13 bases spanning the gap. Germline values: CDR1 MNHEY, CDR2 SVGEGT. CDR3 protein: CATSPGWNTGELFF. CDR3 nucleotide sequence: TGTGCCACCTCGCCGGGTTGGAACACCGGGGAGCTGTTTTTT.

The chain carries TRBV4-2 and TRBJ2-5, with TRBD1 matching over 9 bases. Trimming removed 4 bases from V and 3 bases from J; junction bases left unmatched: 12. The V gene's germline CDR1 is LGHNA and CDR2 YNFKEQ. CDR3 length: 17 residues. CDR3 in DNA: TGTGCCAGCAGCCCTAAGCCGGGGACAGGGTGGGAAGAGACCCAGTACTTC. It yields the protein CASSPKPGTGWEETQYF.

CDR3 protein: CASSHQNRRQGDGYTF. The CDR3 coding sequence is TGCGCCAGCAGCCATCAAAACCGTCGTCAGGGAGATGGCTACACCTTC. This rearrangement joins TRBV4-3 to TRBJ1-2; D may be TRBD1 (5 bases). CDR3 size: 16 residues. CDR1 and CDR2 from the germline V gene are LGHNA and YSLEER. The V end lost 3 bases, the J end lost 6 bases, and 20 bases lay between the germline ends.

The CDR3 spells CASSSTSGGDTGELFF. The CDR3 coding sequence is TGCGCCAGCAGCTCCACTAGCGGGGGGGACACCGGGGAGCTGTTTTTT. The chain joins TRBV5-1 to TRBJ2-2, with TRBD2 matching over 13 bases. V shed 3 bases and J 3 bases; nucleotides not matched to a gene: 2. Germline V CDR1 and CDR2: SGHRS, YFSETQ. The CDR3 is 16 amino acids.

This clonotype came up once. This sequence joins TRBV29-1 and TRBJ2-3, with D possibly being TRBD2 (6 bases). V gave up 5 bases and J gave up 6 bases, with 18 bases separating them. Per the germline V gene, CDR1 is SQVTM and CDR2 is ANQGSEA. This CDR3 has 14 residues. The CDR3 nucleotides read TGCAGCGTTTCACGGGACTCCGCCGGGGATACGCAGTATTTT. Translated: CSVSRDSAGDTQYF.

This chain links TRBV12-3 or TRBV12-4 with TRBJ1-2, with unresolved D. The CDR3 consists of 15 residues. V was clipped by 2 bases and J by 0 bases, with 10 bases between them. The DNA for the CDR3 is TGTGCCAGCAGTTTACCCATGGGAGCTAACTATGGCTACACCTTC. Translating it yields CASSLPMGANYGYTF.

The rearrangement uses TRBV7-3 and TRBJ2-5; 8 positions agree with TRBD1. CDR1 and CDR2 (germline): SGHTA, FQGTGA. V dropped 5 bases and J dropped 2; count of bases not matched to a gene: 7. The length of the CDR3 is 15 residues. The CDR3 DNA is TGTGCCAGCAGCCGAAACGGACAGGGACAAGAGACCCAGTACTTC. It encodes CASSRNGQGQETQYF.

This clonotype was seen just once. The gene calls are TRBV6-5 and TRBJ2-5; D gene ambiguous. Germline V gene data show CDR1 as MNHEY and CDR2 as SVGAGI. CDR3 length: 13 residues. Trimming left V 8 bases short and J 5 bases short, with 15 bases between. The CDR3 sequence: CASYTATWETQYF. The CDR3 DNA sequence: TGTGCCAGCTACACGGCTACGTGGGAGACCCAGTACTTC.

The chain is built from TRBV19 and TRBJ2-5; no clear D gene. With 3 bases removed from V and 2 bases from J, the gap between germline ends came to 7 bases. This CDR3 region has 13 residues. The germline V gene has CDR1 LNHDA and CDR2 SQIVND (reference sequence). CDR3 sequence: CASSMWQQETQYF. For the CDR3, the DNA is TGTGCCAGTAGTATGTGGCAGCAAGAGACCCAGTACTTC.

The V call is TRBV29-1, the J call TRBJ2-3; 9 bases are shared with TRBD1. The CDR3 length is 12 residues. V dropped 7 bases and J dropped 4; count of bases not matched to a gene: 3. Looked up from germline, CDR1 is SQVTM and CDR2 is ANQGSEA. CDR3 region: CSAGQGSDTQYF. CDR3 DNA sequence: TGCAGCGCCGGACAGGGGTCAGATACGCAGTATTTT.